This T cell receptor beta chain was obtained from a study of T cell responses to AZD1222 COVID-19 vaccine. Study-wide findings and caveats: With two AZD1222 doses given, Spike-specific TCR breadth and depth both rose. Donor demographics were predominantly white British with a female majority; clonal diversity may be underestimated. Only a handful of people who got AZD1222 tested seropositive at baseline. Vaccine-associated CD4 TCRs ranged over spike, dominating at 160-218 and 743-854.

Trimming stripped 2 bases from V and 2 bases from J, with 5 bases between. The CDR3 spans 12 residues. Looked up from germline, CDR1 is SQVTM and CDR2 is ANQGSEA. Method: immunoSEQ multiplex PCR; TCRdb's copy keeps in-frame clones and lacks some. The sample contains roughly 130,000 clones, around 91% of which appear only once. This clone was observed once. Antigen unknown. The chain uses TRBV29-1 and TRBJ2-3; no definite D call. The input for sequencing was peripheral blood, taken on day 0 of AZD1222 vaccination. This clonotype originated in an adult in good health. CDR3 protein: CSVEIVTDTQYF. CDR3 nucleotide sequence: TGCAGCGTTGAAATCGTCACAGATACGCAGTATTTT.